These 14 T cell receptor beta chains came from one sample sequenced in a study of early T cells in non-severe SARS-CoV-2 infection. Via MiXCR, TCRdb re-called the 5' RACE reads, giving one row per CDR3 protein. The sample lists 120,000 or so distinct CDR3 sequences; about 12% were seen once. The sequencing used whole blood, collected at baseline. The receptor source for this set is an adult who was a healthcare worker with PCR-confirmed SARS-CoV-2 infection or an uninfected control (not recorded which).

This clonotype was counted between two and nine times. This sequence joins TRBV7-3 and TRBJ2-2; D is possibly TRBD1 (5 bases). Germline V gene data show CDR1 as SGHTA and CDR2 as FQGTGA. The V gene lost 1 base and the J gene lost 1 base, with 10 bases spanning the gap. The CDR3 extends over 16 amino acids. The CDR3 DNA is TGTGCCAGCAGCTTAATCGCTCAGGGGAACACCGGGGAGCTGTTTTTT. It encodes CASSLIAQGNTGELFF.

This clonotype was counted between two and nine times. The chain recombines TRBV28 with TRBJ2-2, with TRBD1 identical over 10 bases. The trim removed 0 bases at V and 5 bases at J, leaving 6 bases unmatched. Germline CDR1 is MDHEN and CDR2 is SYDVKM. The CDR3 contains 17 residues. In DNA, the CDR3 is TGTGCCAGCAGTTTATGGAGGACAGGGGGAGGTACCGGGGAGCTGTTTTTT. It yields the protein CASSLWRTGGGTGELFF.

In its sample, this clonotype was seen a few times. V gene TRBV4-1 combines with J gene TRBJ2-3; D possibly corresponds to TRBD2 (5 bases). The CDR3 is made up of 14 amino acids. Germline V gene data show CDR1 as MGHRA and CDR2 as YSYEKL. V was trimmed by 1 base and J by 4 bases, leaving 9 bases between them. The CDR3 spells CASSQAPGSDTQYF. In DNA form, the CDR3 reads TGCGCCAGCAGCCAAGCGCCGGGGTCAGATACGCAGTATTTT.

This chain connects TRBV12-3 or TRBV12-4 to TRBJ2-1; the D call may be TRBD1 or TRBD2 (5 bases each). Trimming cost V 8 bases and J 4 bases, with 15 bases left between them. This CDR3 has 14 amino acids. CDR3 nucleotides: TGTGCCAGCGGAGTTAGGAGGACATACAATGAGCAGTTCTTC. The encoded protein is CASGVRRTYNEQFF.

The V call is TRBV6-6, the J call TRBJ2-5; TRBD1 matches at 7 bases. The CDR3 is 16 amino acids. The germline CDR1 and CDR2 sequences are MNHNY and SVGAGI (reference sequence). With V trimmed by 8 bases and J by 3 bases, 15 bases remained unmatched. DNA for the CDR3: TGTGCCAGCTCCTACGAGGGGGCGAAAAGTAAAGAGACCCAGTACTTC. This translates into CASSYEGAKSKETQYF.

This clonotype was recorded a few times. The rearrangement uses TRBV4-1 and TRBJ2-1, with D hard to call. V gave up 2 bases and J gave up 0 bases, with 11 bases separating them. This CDR3 is built from 16 residues. Germline V gene sequence: CDR1 MGHRA, CDR2 YSYEKL. The CDR3 region has the DNA TGCGCCAGCAGCCAAAAGGTACCCAACTCCTACAATGAGCAGTTCTTC. Protein product: CASSQKVPNSYNEQFF.

The sample holds a few counts of this clonotype. The J gene is TRBJ2-6, the V gene TRBV20-1; D perhaps matches TRBD1 (5 bases). V gave up 1 base and J gave up 0 bases, with 13 bases separating them. The CDR3 consists of 17 residues. CDR1 is DFQATT and CDR2 is SNEGSKA in the germline V gene (reference sequence). The CDR3 DNA reads as TGCAGTGCTAGAGGGCAGGGTTCAAGCTCTGGGGCCAACGTCCTGACTTTC. Translated: CSARGQGSSSGANVLTF.

This clonotype has a handful of counts. The chain is built from TRBV4-1 and TRBJ1-1; the D is unclear. Germline CDR1 is MGHRA and CDR2 is YSYEKL. Trimming took off 4 bases at V and 0 bases at J, with 15 bases between the two ends. CDR3 length equals 16 residues. The CDR3 coding sequence is TGCGCCAGCAGCCTAGCCGCGCGGACCTTGAACACTGAAGCTTTCTTT. Amino acids: CASSLAARTLNTEAFF.

This clonotype was detected only a few times. This chain connects TRBV2 to TRBJ1-1; no clear D. V lost 3 bases, J lost 5 bases, and 10 bases lay in between. In germline, CDR1 is SNHLY, CDR2 FYNNEI. This CDR3 spans 13 amino acids. CDR3 loop: CASSDGVRTEAFF. CDR3 nucleotides: TGTGCCAGCAGTGACGGGGTAAGGACTGAAGCTTTCTTT.

This sequence joins TRBV29-1 and TRBJ1-1; possible D gene TRBD1, 5 bases. V shed 6 bases and J shed 7 bases, with 12 bases lying between them. CDR1 SQVTM and CDR2 ANQGSEA come from the germline V gene. CDR3 size: 11 residues. The CDR3: CSVAREVEAFF. The CDR3 DNA follows: TGCAGCGTCGCCAGGGAAGTTGAAGCTTTCTTT.

This clonotype was detected only a few times. CDR3 sequence reads: CASRNGLAGGPLYTQYF. In DNA, the CDR3 is TGCGCCAGCAGGAACGGACTAGCGGGAGGGCCCCTATATACGCAGTATTTT. This chain connects TRBV23-1 to TRBJ2-3, with 15 nucleotides matching TRBD2. TRBV23-1 is labeled an ORF, and its function is uncertain. This CDR3 has 17 amino acids. Losses at the gene ends were 6 bases for V and 7 bases for J; bases not matched to a gene: 11.

The sample holds many counts of this clonotype. The chain employs TRBV9 and TRBJ1-2; weak D call: TRBD1 (5 bases). Germline values: CDR1 SGDLS, CDR2 YYNGEE. V lost 0 bases and J lost 6, with 9 bases in between. The CDR3 is made up of 13 amino acids. CDR3 loop: CASSVGEGHGYTF. The DNA for the CDR3 is TGTGCCAGCAGCGTAGGAGAGGGGCATGGCTACACCTTC.

The CDR3 sequence is CASSQSAWVSLHF. DNA for the CDR3: TGTGCCAGCAGCCAGTCCGCGTGGGTTTCCCTCCACTTT. The chain recombines TRBV14 with TRBJ1-6; no clear D. CDR1 and CDR2 (germline): SGHDN, FVKESK. The length of the CDR3 is 13 residues. Trimming took off 3 bases at V and 14 bases at J, with 14 bases between the two ends.

In this sample, this clonotype turned up many times. This chain uses TRBV7-9 with TRBJ1-1, with 7 bases lining up with TRBD1. Germline trimming cut 6 bases from V and 3 bases from J; bases unmatched to any gene: 4. This CDR3 spans 13 amino acids. Germline values: CDR1 SEHNR, CDR2 FQNEAQ (reference sequence). The CDR3: CASREGQYTEAFF. CDR3 DNA: TGTGCCAGCAGGGAGGGACAGTACACTGAAGCTTTCTTT.